This T cell receptor (beta chain) was captured by sequencing in a study of T cells in Graves' hyperthyroidism and ophthalmopathy. Across the whole study: Blood from the periphery was taken at initial diagnosis, before any treatment. Study-wide findings and caveats: Expanded thyroid clonotypes (above 0.001) were mostly also found in blood.

V was clipped by 0 bases and J by 5 bases; unmatched bases: 8. The germline CDR1 and CDR2 sequences are DFQATT and SNEGSKA (reference sequence). The CDR3 runs to 15 residues. The investigators amplified TCR beta CDR3 regions from RNA transcripts. First-round RT-PCR targeting the TCR CDR3 was performed with the HTBI primer set. TCRdb re-analysed the multiplex PCR reads in MiXCR, keeping a single row per CDR3 protein. The sample holds under 400,000 distinct CDR3 sequences, around 18% seen once. This clonotype was seen ten or more times. The antigen remains undetermined. Subjects with ophthalmopathy showed a Clinical Activity Score no lower than 3, a NOSPECS grade no lower than 4, and a duration shorter than 3 months. Patients were excluded because of uncontrolled infection, other autoimmune disease, pregnancy or lactation.

The sequenced sample was blood. This sequence was found in a woman in her thirties or forties with Graves' ophthalmopathy. The chain carries TRBV20-1 and TRBJ2-7, with 9 positions matching TRBD2. CDR3 nucleotides: TGCAGTGCTAGAGATTCGCGGGAGGGCGTCCACGAGCAGTACTTC. As protein: CSARDSREGVHEQYF.